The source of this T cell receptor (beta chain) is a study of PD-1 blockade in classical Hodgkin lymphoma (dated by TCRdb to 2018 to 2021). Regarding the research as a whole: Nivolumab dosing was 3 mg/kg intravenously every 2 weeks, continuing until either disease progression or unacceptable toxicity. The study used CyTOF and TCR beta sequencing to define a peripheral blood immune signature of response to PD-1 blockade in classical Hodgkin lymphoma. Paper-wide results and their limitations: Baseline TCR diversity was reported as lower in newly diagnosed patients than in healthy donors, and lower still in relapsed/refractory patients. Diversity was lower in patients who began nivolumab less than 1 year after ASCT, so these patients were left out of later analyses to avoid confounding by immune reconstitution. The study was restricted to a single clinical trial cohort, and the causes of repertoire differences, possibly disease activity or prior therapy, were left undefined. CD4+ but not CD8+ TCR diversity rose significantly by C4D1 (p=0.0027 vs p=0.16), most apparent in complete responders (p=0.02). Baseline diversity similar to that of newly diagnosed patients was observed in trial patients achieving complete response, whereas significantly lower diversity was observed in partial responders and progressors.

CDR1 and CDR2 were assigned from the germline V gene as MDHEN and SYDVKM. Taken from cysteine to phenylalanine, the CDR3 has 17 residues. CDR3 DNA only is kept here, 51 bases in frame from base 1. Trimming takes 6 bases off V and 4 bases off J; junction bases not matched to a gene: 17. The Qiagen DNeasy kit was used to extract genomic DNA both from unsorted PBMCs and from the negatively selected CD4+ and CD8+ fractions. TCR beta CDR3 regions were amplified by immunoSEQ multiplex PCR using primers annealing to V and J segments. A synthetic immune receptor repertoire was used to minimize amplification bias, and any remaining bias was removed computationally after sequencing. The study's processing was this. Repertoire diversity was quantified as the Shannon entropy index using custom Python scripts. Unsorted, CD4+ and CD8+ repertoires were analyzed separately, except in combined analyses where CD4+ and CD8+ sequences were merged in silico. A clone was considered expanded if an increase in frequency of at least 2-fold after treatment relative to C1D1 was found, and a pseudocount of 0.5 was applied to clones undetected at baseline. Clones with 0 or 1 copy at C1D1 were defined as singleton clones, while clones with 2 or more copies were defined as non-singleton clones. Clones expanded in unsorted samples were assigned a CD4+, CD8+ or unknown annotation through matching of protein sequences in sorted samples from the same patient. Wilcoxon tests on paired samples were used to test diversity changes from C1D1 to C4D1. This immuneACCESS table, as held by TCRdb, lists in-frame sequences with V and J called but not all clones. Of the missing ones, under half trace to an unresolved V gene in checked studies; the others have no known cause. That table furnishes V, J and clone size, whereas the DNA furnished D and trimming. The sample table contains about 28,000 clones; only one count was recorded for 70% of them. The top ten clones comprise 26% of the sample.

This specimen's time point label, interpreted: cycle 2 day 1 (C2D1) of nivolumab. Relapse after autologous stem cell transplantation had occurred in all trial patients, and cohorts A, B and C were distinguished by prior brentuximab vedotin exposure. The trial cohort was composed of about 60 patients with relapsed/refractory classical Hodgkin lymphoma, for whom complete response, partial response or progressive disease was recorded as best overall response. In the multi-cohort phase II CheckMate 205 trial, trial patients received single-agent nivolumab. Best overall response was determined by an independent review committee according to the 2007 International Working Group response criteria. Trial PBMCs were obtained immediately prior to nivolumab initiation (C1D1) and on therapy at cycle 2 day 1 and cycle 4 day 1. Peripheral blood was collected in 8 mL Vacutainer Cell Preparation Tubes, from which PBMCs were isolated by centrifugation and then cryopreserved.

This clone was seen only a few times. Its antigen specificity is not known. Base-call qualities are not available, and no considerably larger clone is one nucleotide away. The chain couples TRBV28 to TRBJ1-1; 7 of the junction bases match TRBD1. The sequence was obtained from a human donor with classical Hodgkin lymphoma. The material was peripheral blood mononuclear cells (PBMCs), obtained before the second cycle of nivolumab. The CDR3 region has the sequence CASRTRPPGTAFTEAFF. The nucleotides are TGTGCCAGCAGGACGAGACCCCCTGGGACAGCTTTCACTGAAGCTTTCTTT.